This record looks at one T cell receptor (beta chain) sequence and its context. This clone was seen once. What antigen it recognizes has not been identified. Per-base quality was not reported, and no clone a single base away is much larger than it. To sequence the TCRbeta CDR3 region, genomic DNA was isolated from the sorted cells. The immunoSEQ Assay was used for sequencing of TCRbeta CDR3 regions. Imported from immuneACCESS, the table was reduced by TCRdb to in-frame sequences with V and J called. These copies leave out some clones; in studies compared against another copy, an unresolved V gene accounts for under half, and the cause of the remainder is not known. This sample lists 9,500 to 15,000 clones; about 69% were detected once. 25% to 35% of the sample lies in the top ten. This entry is derived from a study of OX40 agonist ivuxolimab in advanced cancers. Study-wide context: Ivuxolimab, which targeted the costimulatory receptor OX40 (CD134), was an agonistic, fully human IgG2 monoclonal antibody. Patients were allowed to have had prior anti-PD-1, anti-PD-L1 or anti-CTLA-4 therapy, and 40% of the dose-escalation patients had been treated with checkpoint inhibitors. The point of sequencing TCRbeta in the periphery was to test whether ivuxolimab changed TCR sequence diversity and drove clonal T-cell expansion. Of the approximately 50 dose-escalation patients, hepatocellular carcinoma was present in 19, melanoma in roughly 15, renal cell carcinoma in 9 and head and neck cancer in 9. Partial responses were achieved by three dose-escalation patients, of whom one had hepatocellular carcinoma and two had cutaneous melanoma. A male proportion of approximately 83% and a mean age of roughly 58 years, ranging from 23 to 79, were recorded for the dose-escalation cohort. The monotherapy dose-escalation portion (N = 52 patients) of the phase I ivuxolimab trial is reported in the paper. Intravenous ivuxolimab was administered to patients every 2 weeks at six dose levels: 0.01, 0.1, 0.3, 1.5, 3 and 10 mg/kg. The paper as a whole reports these results and caveats: In partial responders in the 0.1-3.0 mg/kg groups, normalized peripheral clonal expansion was found to be among the lowest, especially among CD8+ T cells. Which antigens the clonally expanded peripheral T cells were specific for was not determined. At doses of 0.1 to 3.0 mg/kg, clonal expansion of both CD4+ and CD8+ blood T cells was observed from baseline to week 6. Low levels of normalized T-cell clonal expansion were also seen in some patients who did not respond. After ivuxolimab, expanded clones were on average more numerous among CD8+ T cells than among CD4+ T cells.

Patients with autoimmune disease history or receiving systemic immunosuppression were excluded from the trial. Peripheral blood for TCR sequencing was collected from all dose cohorts at baseline, on cycle 4 day 1, and on cycle 7 day 1. Samples came from an open-label, multicenter, first-in-human phase I dose-escalation trial of ivuxolimab. Adults with locally advanced or metastatic melanoma, renal cell carcinoma, hepatocellular carcinoma or head and neck squamous cell carcinoma were enrolled in the trial. Before TCR sequencing, CD4+ and CD8+ T cells were separately sorted from peripheral blood. The CDR3 goes from the cysteine to the phenylalanine over 15 residues. The only DNA kept is the CDR3, 45 bases in frame from the first base. The germline V gene supplies CDR1 MNHNS and CDR2 SASEGT. V gives up 0 bases and J gives up 5 bases, and the segment between their germline ends measures 13 bases.

The sequence is built from TRBV6-1 and TRBJ2-5; TRBD2 could be the D gene, as 6 bases match. This material consisted of CD4+ or CD8+ T cells sorted from blood, taken in a trial of the OX40 agonist ivuxolimab. The origin of this receptor is an adult with an advanced solid tumor such as melanoma, head and neck, liver or kidney cancer. The CDR3 protein: CASSEADFGGETQYF. The nucleotide sequence is TGTGCCAGCAGTGAAGCGGATTTTGGGGGGGAGACCCAGTACTTC.